This entry is about one T cell receptor beta chain. In germline, CDR1 is LGHNA, CDR2 YSLEER. With V trimmed by 0 bases and J by 6 bases, 5 bases remained unmatched. The length of the CDR3 is 15 residues. The Seattle site enrolled patients during active infection and followed them longitudinally. This entry comes from a study of blood T cell repertoires in COVID-19. As originally analysed: Nucleated cell number was recorded as an estimate derived from reference gene primer amplification. Data came from immunoSEQ multiplex PCR; TCRdb stores just in-frame clones and leaves some out. The V and J calls and clone size are taken from that table; D and trimming were inferred from the DNA. Seen here are about 180,000 clones, around 86% observed once, and the top ten hold under 10%.

This sequence joins TRBV4-3 and TRBJ2-1; 7 nucleotides line up with TRBD2. The TCR comes from a woman in her seventies with COVID-19, enrolled during active disease. The sequenced sample was peripheral blood. The CDR3 here is CASSQDRGRANEQFF. CDR3 coding DNA: TGCGCCAGCAGCCAAGACCGAGGGAGGGCCAATGAGCAGTTCTTC.